This T cell receptor (beta chain) was captured by sequencing in a study of blood T cell repertoires in COVID-19. At the level of the study: Donors in the United States, Italy and Spain gave samples during acute or convalescent COVID-19. Nucleic acid was either cDNA or gDNA, and it came from T cells, B-cell-depleted T cells, or PBMCs.

Between the trimmed V and J ends, which lost 7 bases and 3 bases, there was a span of 10 bases. This CDR3 contains 13 residues. Germline V gene sequence: CDR1 LNHDA, CDR2 SQIVND (reference sequence). How the authors handled the data: Quantification of nucleated cells was approximated via reference gene primer amplification. TCRdb's table, derived via immunoSEQ multiplex PCR, lists solely in-frame clones and lacks some. The V and J calls and clone size were taken over from that table, and D and trimming were inferred from the DNA. The profile shows 85,000 to 100,000 clones, 86% of them singletons. The chain carries TRBV19 and TRBJ1-5; D uncertain. The source of this sequence is a woman aged 55-70 years in a cohort sampled during active or convalescent COVID-19. Specimen: peripheral blood. The CDR3 spells CASNTVLNQPQHF. The CDR3, as DNA: TGTGCCAGTAATACAGTACTCAATCAGCCCCAGCATTTT.